The 20 T cell receptor beta chains in this list originate from one sample, sequenced in a study of breast tumors, draining lymph nodes, adjacent tissues. MiXCR, applied by TCRdb to the multiplex PCR reads, yields one record per CDR3 protein. The top ten hold 8.1% of the sample, which has about 89,000 distinct CDR3 sequences, roughly 29% seen once. The lymph nodes were axillary draining lymph nodes from breast cancer patients. Input material: axillary lymph node tissue. All receptors come from a female donor with breast cancer. Some clones in this sample may be carry-over from other donors' samples.

Concerning this clonotype itself: An end of the junction does not agree with germline; a read error may underlie this. The rearrangement links TRBV6-1 to TRBJ2-5; the match to TRBD1 covers 9 bases. This CDR3 region has 16 residues. CDR1 is MNHNS and CDR2 is SASEGT in the germline V gene. The CDR3 region has the DNA TGTGCCGGCAGCGAATTAAAGACAGGGGGAGGAGAGACCCAGTACTTC. This gives the protein CAGSELKTGGGETQYF.

This clonotype showed up just a few times. A much larger clone sits a single nucleotide away, making a read error possible. The chain links TRBV5-8 to TRBJ2-5, with D possibly being TRBD2 (5 bases). CDR1 and CDR2 (germline): SGHTS, YDEGEE. V was trimmed by 4 bases and J by 5 bases, leaving 12 bases between them. The CDR3 is 13 amino acids. CDR3 nucleotides: TGTGCCAGCAGCCTCGGGAACGCGGAGACCCAGTACTTC. Translated: CASSLGNAETQYF.

Remarks on this clonotype: The junction shows a germline mismatch at one end, possibly a read error. The chain uses TRBV5-5 and TRBJ2-7, with D perhaps TRBD1 (6 bases). This CDR3 comprises 16 residues. Germline CDR1 SGHKS, CDR2 YYEKEE (reference sequence). The CDR3 bases are TGCGCCAGCAGCTTTTCCCTGGCGCAGGGGTCGTACGAGCAGTACTTC. This sequence encodes CASSFSLAQGSYEQYF.

Comment on this clonotype: A clone one base away is much larger, so this may be a read error. The gene calls are TRBV12-3 or TRBV12-4 and TRBJ1-2; the D is unclear. Trimming stripped 3 bases from V and 4 bases from J, with 15 bases between. This CDR3 is 15 amino acids long. CDR3 protein: CASSFARGEAYGYTF. CDR3 DNA: TGTGCCAGCAGTTTCGCGCGAGGAGAAGCCTATGGCTACACCTTC.

The chain joins TRBV12-3 or TRBV12-4 to TRBJ1-3, with 8 bases that match TRBD1. The CDR3 contains 14 residues. After removal of 6 bases from V and 4 bases from J, the junction contained 5 bases not matched to a gene. The CDR3 spells CASSPRTGGNTIYF. For the CDR3, the DNA is TGTGCCAGCAGCCCTCGGACAGGGGGAAACACCATATATTTT.

J is TRBJ2-3 and V is TRBV29-1; 13 nucleotides align to TRBD2. From germline, CDR1 is SQVTM and CDR2 ANQGSEA. The CDR3 has 15 amino acids. The V gene end was trimmed by 6 bases and the J gene end by 1 base; junction bases not matched to a gene: 4. This CDR3 is CSVGLAGVGTDTQYF. CDR3 DNA: TGCAGCGTAGGACTAGCGGGAGTGGGCACAGATACGCAGTATTTT.

This clonotype was counted ten times or more. A much larger clonotype is one base distant, so this may be a read error. V gene TRBV9 combines with J gene TRBJ2-5; 11 nucleotides line up with TRBD1. V lost 0 bases to trimming and J lost 7 bases; unmatched junction nucleotides: 11. Germline CDR1 SGDLS, CDR2 YYNGEE. This CDR3 is 17 amino acids long. The CDR3 sequence is CASSVGARTGGGATQYF. In DNA form, the CDR3 reads TGTGCCAGCAGCGTAGGGGCCAGGACAGGGGGCGGAGCGACCCAGTACTTC.

V gene TRBV4-3 combines with J gene TRBJ2-5, with TRBD2 as a possible D gene (5 bases). The V end was cut by 0 bases, the J end by 7 bases, with 12 bases between. The CDR3 is made up of 14 amino acids. The germline V gene has CDR1 LGHNA and CDR2 YSLEER. The chain's CDR3 is CASSQDAFEGTQYF. The CDR3 DNA sequence: TGCGCCAGCAGCCAAGATGCATTCGAGGGGACCCAGTACTTC.

About this clonotype: A read error may explain this, as a much larger clone is one base away. The V gene is TRBV7-2, the J gene TRBJ1-1; D possibly corresponds to TRBD1 (6 bases). Germline V lookup: CDR1 SGHTA, CDR2 FQGNSA. The CDR3 runs 13 residues. V gave up 7 bases and J gave up 10 bases, with 19 bases separating them. CDR3 nucleotide sequence: TGTGCCAGCACTCAAGCTTCGGGGGGCGTAGCTTTCTTT. It translates to CASTQASGGVAFF.

This clonotype was counted many times. The rearrangement joins TRBV30 to TRBJ1-6; perhaps TRBD1 as D (6 bases). V dropped 1 base and J dropped 8 bases, with 12 bases sitting between them. The CDR3 covers 14 residues. Germline V gene sequence: CDR1 GTSNPN, CDR2 SVGIG (reference sequence). CDR3 bases: TGTGCCTGGAGTGCCCGAGGGGGGGATTCACCCCTCCACTTT. Amino acids: CAWSARGGDSPLHF.

The chain links TRBV19 to TRBJ2-7; D may be TRBD1 or TRBD2 (5 bases each). The CDR3 is 15 residues long. The germline gives CDR1 LNHDA, CDR2 SQIVND (reference sequence). V shed 5 bases and J shed 2 bases, with 16 bases lying between them. In DNA, the CDR3 is TGTGCCAGTAGTTCCGGGAAAGGGGTGGCCTACGAGCAGTACTTC. Amino acid sequence: CASSSGKGVAYEQYF.

This clonotype occurred many times. The V call is TRBV20-1, the J call TRBJ2-5; a weak D match, TRBD2 (5 bases). Germline loops: CDR1 DFQATT, CDR2 SNEGSKA (reference sequence). There are 12 residues in the CDR3. The CDR3, as DNA: TGCGGCCACCAGGACTGGCAAGAGACCCAGTACTTC. Its translation: CGHQDWQETQYF.

This clonotype was detected ten times or more. The V call is TRBV11-2, the J call TRBJ2-5, with D perhaps TRBD1 (5 bases). Trimming took off 5 bases at V and 3 bases at J, with 19 bases between the two ends. Germline assignment: CDR1 SGHAT and CDR2 FQNNGV. The CDR3 extends over 16 amino acids. The chain's CDR3 is CASSPSAGHKKETQYF. The CDR3 nucleotides are TGTGCCAGCAGCCCCTCAGCAGGACATAAGAAAGAGACCCAGTACTTC.

This clonotype came up a few times. An end of the junction does not agree with germline; a read error may underlie this. The rearrangement joins TRBV6-2 or TRBV6-3 to TRBJ2-3, with TRBD2 matching over 7 bases. Germline V lookup: CDR1 MNHEY, CDR2 SVGEGT. CDR3 length: 16 residues. The DNA of the CDR3 is TGTGCCAGCAGTCACTCGGGGAGGGACTCCACAGATACGCAGTATTTT. Protein product: CASSHSGRDSTDTQYF.

This clonotype was recorded at least ten times. The chain couples TRBV7-9 to TRBJ2-1; D is unclear. The length of the CDR3 is 10 residues. V was trimmed by 8 bases and J by 4 bases, leaving 3 bases between them. Germline V CDR1 and CDR2: SEHNR, FQNEAQ (reference sequence). The CDR3 region has the DNA TGTGCCAGCGGGTACAATGAGCAGTTCTTC. Translated: CASGYNEQFF.

Worth noting for this clonotype: Possible read error: a much larger clone is one base away. The chain has TRBV7-3 and TRBJ2-4; TRBD1 is a possible D gene (5 bases). Germline assignment: CDR1 SGHTA and CDR2 FQGTGA. This CDR3 has 17 residues. Here the CDR3 DNA reads TGTGCCAGCAGCTTAACGGGGTCAGGGTTAGCCAAAAACCTTCAGTACTTC. Translation: CASSLTGSGLAKNLQYF. The full variable domain, rest sourced from reference TRBV7-3 and TRBJ2-4, is GAGVSQTPSNKVTEKGKYVELRCDPISGHTALYWYRQSLGQGPEFLIYFQGTGAADDSGLPNDRFFAVRPEGSVSTLKIQRTERGDSAVYLCASSLTGSGLAKNLQYFGAGTRLSVL.

V gene TRBV28 combines with J gene TRBJ1-5; 8 bases are a match to TRBD1. The CDR3 consists of 15 residues. J was trimmed by 3 bases and V by 7 bases; bases with no gene match: 8. Germline V gene sequence: CDR1 MDHEN, CDR2 SYDVKM. In DNA, the CDR3 is TGTGCCAGCAAAAACCCGGACAGGGTCAATCAGCCCCAGCATTTT. It specifies CASKNPDRVNQPQHF.

This clonotype was detected ten times or more. The chain joins TRBV7-2 to TRBJ2-6, with D tentatively TRBD1 (6 bases). This CDR3 spans 20 amino acids. Germline values: CDR1 SGHTA, CDR2 FQGNSA. V was clipped by 5 bases and J by 0 bases, with 23 bases between them. The CDR3 DNA reads as TGTGCCAGCAGCCGCCAGGGGTACGGCGAAGTTGGCTCTGGGGCCAACGTCCTGACTTTC. It codes for CASSRQGYGEVGSGANVLTF.

This clonotype was counted many times. The rearrangement uses TRBV28 and TRBJ1-5; TRBD1 might be the D (5 bases). Trimming took off 8 bases at V and 5 bases at J, with 19 bases between the two ends. CDR1 MDHEN and CDR2 SYDVKM come from the germline V gene. CDR3 length equals 15 residues. As DNA, the CDR3 is TGTGCCAGCTATCCCCAGGGTGTTACGCATCAGCCCCAGCATTTT. It translates to CASYPQGVTHQPQHF.

The CDR3 protein is CASSWTSGSRAGELFF. DNA of the CDR3: TGTGCCAGCAGCTGGACTAGCGGGAGTAGGGCCGGGGAGCTGTTTTTT. The chain links TRBV11-2 to TRBJ2-2; 13 bases fit TRBD2. V gave up 4 bases and J gave up 6 bases; unmatched junction bases: 5. Germline CDR1 and CDR2: SGHAT and FQNNGV. CDR3 length: 16 residues.